This is a list of T cell receptor beta chains from one sample in a study of graft-versus-host responses after intestinal transplantation. The antigens these receptors bind are not known. Produced via immunoSEQ multiplex PCR; TCRdb's table is partial and in-frame only. This table has 90,000 to 120,000 clones, approximately 90% appearing once. The source material was unstimulated CD4+ T cells sorted from spleen or lymph node cells, sampled before transplant. These TCRs come from a human donor who was the organ donor for an intestinal transplant. CDR3s include the opening cysteine and the closing phenylalanine or tryptophan. A D gene is named only where the DNA matches it firmly. Clone size, where shown, is once, few, many, or a class for clones that have expanded.

V	J	D	size	CDR3	DNA
TRBV29-1	TRBJ2-7	TRBD1	-	CSVVNRGSYEQYF	TGCAGCGTTGTGAACAGGGGCTCCTACGAGCAGTACTTC
TRBV6-5	TRBJ2-7	TRBD1	-	CASSYVSRTGGQYF	TGTGCCAGCAGTTATGTGTCCAGGACAGGGGGGCAGTACTTC
TRBV15	TRBJ1-4	-	few	CATSRGGQTNEKLFF	TGTGCCACCAGCAGAGGAGGACAGACTAATGAAAAACTGTTTTTT
TRBV9	TRBJ1-1	-	-	CASSVVGDTEAFF	TGTGCCAGCAGCGTAGTCGGGGACACTGAAGCTTTCTTT
TRBV5-1	TRBJ2-5	-	-	CASSFSGMQETQYF	TGCGCCAGCAGCTTTTCCGGGATGCAAGAGACCCAGTACTTC
TRBV9	TRBJ2-3	-	-	CASSREYTQYF	TGTGCCAGCAGCCGCGAGTATACGCAGTATTTT
TRBV30	TRBJ1-6	TRBD1	-	CASSTGQIPLHF	TGTGCCTCCTCGACAGGGCAGATACCCCTCCACTTT
TRBV2	TRBJ2-1	TRBD2	once	CASRERGGPYNEQFF	TGTGCCAGCAGAGAACGGGGGGGCCCCTACAATGAGCAGTTCTTC
TRBV9	TRBJ2-5	-	-	CASSVAQETQYF	TGTGCCAGCAGCGTAGCTCAAGAGACCCAGTACTTC
TRBV7-3	TRBJ2-7	-	-	CASSSPTRRVEQYF	TGTGCCAGCAGCTCGCCCACCCGTAGGGTCGAGCAGTACTTC
TRBV5-1	TRBJ1-6	-	once	CASSLSPDANSPLHF	TGCGCCAGCAGCTTGTCCCCGGACGCTAATTCACCCCTCCACTTT
TRBV7-6	TRBJ2-5	-	once	CASSLLLMETQYF	TGTGCCAGCAGCTTACTCCTGATGGAGACCCAGTACTTC
TRBV11-3	TRBJ2-7	-	once	CASSFEGGEQYF	TGTGCCAGCAGCTTCGAGGGGGGCGAGCAGTACTTC
TRBV10-3	TRBJ1-4	-	-	CAISSGHGNEKLFF	TGTGCCATCAGCTCCGGTCACGGTAATGAAAAACTGTTTTTT
TRBV6-5	TRBJ2-5	TRBD1	-	CASSYGQGRETQYF	TGTGCCAGCAGCTACGGACAGGGGAGGGAGACCCAGTACTTC
TRBV7-9	TRBJ1-1	TRBD1	-	CASIRQGFTEAFF	TGTGCCAGCATCAGACAGGGTTTCACTGAAGCTTTCTTT
TRBV5-4	TRBJ2-6	-	-	CASSTGSSGANVLTF	TGTGCCAGCAGCACCGGGAGCTCTGGGGCCAACGTCCTGACTTTC
TRBV2	TRBJ2-5	-	-	CASSEEGLETQYF	TGTGCCAGCAGTGAAGAAGGCTTAGAGACCCAGTACTTC
TRBV6-5	TRBJ1-5	-	-	CASSYSSGAQPQHF	TGTGCCAGCAGTTACTCGAGCGGGGCTCAGCCCCAGCATTTT
TRBV6-5	TRBJ1-2	-	once	CASSAGTHYGYTF	TGTGCCAGCAGTGCTGGGACACACTATGGCTACACCTTC
TRBV7-3	TRBJ2-2	TRBD1	-	CASSWTGRTGELFF	TGTGCCAGCAGCTGGACAGGGCGCACCGGGGAGCTGTTTTTT
TRBV5-1	TRBJ1-1	-	-	CASSLRGSDTEAFF	TGCGCCAGCAGCTTGAGGGGGTCGGACACTGAAGCTTTCTTT
TRBV6-5	TRBJ1-2	TRBD1	once	CASSRGQGRYTF	TGTGCCAGCAGCCGTGGACAGGGGCGCTACACCTTC
TRBV4-1	TRBJ2-7	TRBD1	-	CASSQGLLRQGSSYEQYF	TGCGCCAGCAGCCAAGGGCTATTAAGACAGGGAAGCTCCTACGAGCAGTACTTC
TRBV2	TRBJ2-2	-	-	CASNQNGGTGELFF	TGTGCCAGCAACCAAAACGGAGGGACCGGGGAGCTGTTTTTT
TRBV5-1	TRBJ2-5	-	-	CASSSTTPPGRRYQETQYF	TGCGCCAGCAGCTCTACAACGCCGCCGGGACGGCGGTACCAAGAGACCCAGTACTTC
TRBV9	TRBJ2-1	TRBD2	-	CASSVVGTSGRNYNEQFF	TGTGCCAGCAGCGTAGTGGGGACTAGCGGGAGAAACTACAATGAGCAGTTCTTC
TRBV19	TRBJ1-1	TRBD1	-	CASSITTGAEAFF	TGTGCCAGTAGTATAACGACAGGGGCTGAAGCTTTCTTT
TRBV10-3	TRBJ1-1	TRBD1	few	CATGQGVDTEAFF	TGTGCCACGGGACAGGGTGTCGACACTGAAGCTTTCTTT
TRBV18	TRBJ1-1	-	-	CASSPQGDTEAFF	TGTGCCAGCTCACCACAGGGAGACACTGAAGCTTTCTTT
TRBV6-5	TRBJ2-2	TRBD2	-	CATSTSGGFTGELFF	TGTGCCACCTCGACTAGCGGGGGATTCACCGGGGAGCTGTTTTTT
TRBV5-1	TRBJ1-2	-	-	CASSLTGSNYGYTF	TGCGCCAGCAGCTTGACAGGCTCTAACTATGGCTACACCTTC
TRBV4-1	TRBJ1-3	-	-	CASRPLAGISGNTIYF	TGCGCCAGCAGGCCCCTTGCGGGGATTTCTGGAAACACCATATATTTT
TRBV29-1	TRBJ1-2	TRBD1	-	CSSLTGSFGYTF	TGCAGCTCCCTGACAGGGAGTTTCGGCTACACCTTC
TRBV5-1	TRBJ2-5	TRBD2	few	CASRTGGAGETQYF	TGCGCCAGCAGGACCGGGGGGGCCGGAGAGACCCAGTACTTC
TRBV7-9	TRBJ2-1	TRBD2	few	CASSPLAFRTSGRLNEQFF	TGTGCCAGCAGCCCCCTGGCGTTTCGGACTAGCGGGCGGTTGAATGAGCAGTTCTTC
TRBV6-1	TRBJ1-3	-	-	CASGEGSSGNTIYF	TGTGCCAGTGGGGAGGGGTCCTCTGGAAACACCATATATTTT